Below are 6 T cell receptor beta chains sequenced from a single sample in a study of T cell changes during pregnancy in multiple sclerosis. Clones were read by immunoSEQ multiplex PCR, and TCRdb kept only the in-frame ones, dropping some. The sample holds approximately 9,000 clones, 83% seen once. The sequenced sample was CD8+ T cells from peripheral blood mononuclear cells, obtained in the third trimester of pregnancy. These TCRs come from a female donor in good health, enrolled as a control in a pregnancy study.

The V and J genes are TRBV5-6 and TRBJ2-3; D not resolved. The CDR3 has 11 residues. The germline V and J ends were trimmed by 3 bases and 5 bases, with 4 bases remaining between them. Germline lookup yields CDR1 SGHDT and CDR2 YYEEEE. The CDR3 protein is CASSSEDTQYF. CDR3 DNA sequence: TGTGCCAGCAGCTCAGAAGATACGCAGTATTTT.

The chain joins TRBV14 to TRBJ1-1; unclear D gene. Germline lookup yields CDR1 SGHDN and CDR2 FVKESK. The CDR3 consists of 13 residues. The ends were cut back, 0 bases at V and 3 bases at J, with 5 bases in the middle. The CDR3, as DNA: TGTGCCAGCAGCCAAGAGGCAGACACTGAAGCTTTCTTT. Translating it yields CASSQEADTEAFF.

A single count supports this clone. The chain combines TRBV13 with TRBJ2-1; 7 bases are a match to TRBD2. The CDR3 has 15 amino acids. The V and J ends lost 1 base and 5 bases, in that order; junction bases with no gene match: 5. The germline V gene encodes CDR1 PRHDT and CDR2 FYEKMQ (reference sequence). Written as DNA, the CDR3 is TGTGCCAGCAGCTTAGAGGGAGGGCCGGACAATGAGCAGTTCTTC. Residues: CASSLEGGPDNEQFF.

The chain uses TRBV5-6 and TRBJ1-2; 7 bases line up with TRBD1. CDR1 SGHDT and CDR2 YYEEEE come from the germline V gene. After removal of 4 bases from V and 6 bases from J, the junction contained 6 bases not matched to a gene. This CDR3 spans 13 amino acids. Written as DNA, the CDR3 is TGTGCCAGCAGCCAACAGGGGAGAGATGGCTACACCTTC. It encodes CASSQQGRDGYTF. Combining the CDR3 with reference TRBV5-6 and TRBJ1-2 gives the whole variable domain DAGVTQSPTHLIKTRGQQVTLRCSPKSGHDTVSWYQQALGQGPQFIFQYYEEEERQRGNFPDRFSGHQFPNYSSELNVNALLLGDSALYLCASSQQGRDGYTFGSGTRLTVV.

V gene TRBV28 combines with J gene TRBJ2-1; 8 bases line up with TRBD1. The trim removed 6 bases at V and 4 bases at J, leaving 8 bases unmatched. CDR1 and CDR2 from the germline V gene are MDHEN and SYDVKM. This CDR3 has 15 residues. CDR3 DNA sequence: TGTGCCAGCAGAGTGGGGGACAGGCCGTACAATGAGCAGTTCTTC. Its protein is CASRVGDRPYNEQFF.

This chain connects TRBV15 to TRBJ1-1; 7 bases are shared with TRBD1. V lost 0 bases to trimming and J lost 3 bases; unmatched junction nucleotides: 1. CDR3 length: 14 residues. The germline CDR1 and CDR2 sequences are LNHNV and YYDKDF (reference sequence). The CDR3 is CATSREGGYTEAFF. In DNA, the CDR3 is TGTGCCACCAGCAGAGAAGGGGGCTACACTGAAGCTTTCTTT.